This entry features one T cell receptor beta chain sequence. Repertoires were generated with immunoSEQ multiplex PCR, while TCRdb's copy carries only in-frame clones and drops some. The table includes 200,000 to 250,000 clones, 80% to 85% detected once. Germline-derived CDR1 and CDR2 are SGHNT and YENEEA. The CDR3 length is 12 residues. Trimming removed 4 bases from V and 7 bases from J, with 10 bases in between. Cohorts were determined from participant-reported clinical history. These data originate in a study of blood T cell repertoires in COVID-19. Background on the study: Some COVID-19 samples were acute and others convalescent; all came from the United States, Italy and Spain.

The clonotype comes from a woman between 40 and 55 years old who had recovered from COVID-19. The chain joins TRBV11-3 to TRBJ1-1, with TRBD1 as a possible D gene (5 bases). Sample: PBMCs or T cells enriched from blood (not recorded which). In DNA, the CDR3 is TGTGCCAGCAGCTATGGGGGGATTGAAGCTTTCTTT. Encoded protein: CASSYGGIEAFF.